This TCR beta chain came from a study of technical replicates of blood from a few donors. Produced via immunoSEQ multiplex PCR; TCRdb's table is partial and in-frame only. Here the sample spans about 66,000 clones, roughly nine tenths being singletons. There are 15 residues in the CDR3. Per the germline V gene, CDR1 is SNHLY and CDR2 is FYNNEI. The germline V and J ends were trimmed by 7 bases and 0 bases, with 12 bases remaining between them. The chain joins TRBV2 to TRBJ1-4, with a weak D call TRBD1 (5 bases). The source is a human donor in good health. Sequenced material: T cells isolated from PBMCs. CDR3 coding DNA: TGTGCCAGCAACCAAAGACAGTCAACTAATGAAAAACTGTTTTTT. Residues: CASNQRQSTNEKLFF.